What follows describes a single T cell receptor beta chain. Only a few counts were recorded for this clone. Its cognate antigen has yet to be identified. No qualities accompany the bases; no much larger clone lies one base away. To identify antigen-specific CD4+ T cell clonotypes by their expansion, the ViraFEST assay first stimulated PBMC with viral peptide pools and then applied TCR sequencing. After around 11 days of culture, CD4+ T cells were isolated with the EasySep CD4+ T cell isolation kit. Negative nucleocapsid antibody results before and after vaccination confirmed that the healthy vaccine recipients had no prior SARS-CoV-2 infection. Under 2.5 million PBMC per well were cultured with 10 ug/ml peptides in IMDM containing around 4.6% human AB serum, about 9.7 IU/ml IL-2 and gentamicin. Half of the culture medium was replaced with fresh IL-2-containing medium on days 3 and 7. Each peptide stimulation condition was cultured in triplicate wells unless otherwise noted. Using Ficoll-Paque Plus gradient centrifugation, PBMC were separated from whole blood and then either used fresh or cryopreserved at -140C. The spike proteins of SARS-CoV-2 and of the common cold coronaviruses HCoV-NL63, HCoV-OC43 and HCoV-229E were spanned by overlapping peptide pools. The QIAamp micro DNA kit was used to extract genomic DNA from the cultured CD4+ T cells.

To prepare the library, the immunoSEQ multiplex PCR assay was applied. DNA from the cultured, isolated CD4+ T cells was subjected to TCR beta CDR3 sequencing. The source study handled its data this way. Non-productive TCR sequences were removed and reads were trimmed to the CDR3 region, keeping CDR3s of at least 7 amino acids. Antigen-specific clonotypes were identified with the MANAFEST web app by comparing expansion in peptide wells against reference cultures. Positive clones required FDR<0.05 expansion versus reference and all other wells, odds ratio above 5, and frequency above 0.1% in two replicate wells. Clonotypes significantly expanded in SARS-CoV-2 spike wells and in at least one common cold coronavirus spike condition were defined as cross-reactive. CDR3 similarity was assessed by Levenshtein distance using the stringdist R package, and unrooted trees were constructed with ape in R 3.6.1. TCRdb took this table from immuneACCESS and kept in-frame rearrangements with V and J called. Such tables lack part of the clones; where checked against another copy, unresolved V genes explain under half of the gap, and the rest is unexplained. That table is the source of V, J and clone size, and D and trimming were worked out from the DNA. The sample table shows approximately 30,000 clones, and 55% to 75% are seen once. The ten top clones hold roughly a tenth of the sample.

The source of the sample is a study of vaccination effects on CD4 cells after COVID-19 (dated by TCRdb to the early 2020s). Some background on the complete study: Participants received two doses of either the BNT162b2 or the mRNA-1273 mRNA SARS-CoV-2 vaccine. The study compared SARS-CoV-2 spike-specific CD4+ TCR repertoires before and after mRNA vaccination in COVID-19 convalescent patients and infection-naive vaccine recipients. A total of 10 COVID-19 convalescent patients and a few SARS-CoV-2-naive healthy vaccine recipients were included in the full study. The Oncomine TCR Beta short-read assay on an Illumina iSeq 100 was used to sequence cultures from other donors in the study. General study outcomes and caveats: The study was limited by a small number of convalescent patients, and early post-infection timepoints were lacking. Among healthy vaccine recipients, nearly all vaccine-induced clones were SARS-CoV-2 mono-reactive, and just 1 of 255 was cross-reactive with common cold coronaviruses. Both infection-induced and vaccine-induced clones contracted markedly at late post-vaccination timepoints, which is consistent with waning T cell responses.

Reading from cysteine to phenylalanine, the CDR3 counts 14 amino acids. The DNA shown is the 42-base CDR3, in frame from base 1. Trimming removed 4 bases from V and 0 bases from J, leaving 9 bases between the germline ends. The CDR1 and CDR2 encoded by the germline V gene are KGHSH and LQKENI. This sequence was found in a human donor who received a COVID-19 vaccine. This sequence uses TRBV18 and TRBJ1-1; the D gene remains uncertain. The sample was CD4+ T cells from PBMCs cultured with SARS-CoV-2 spike peptides, taken before COVID-19 vaccination. The meaning of the sample's cell subset or site label: SARS-CoV-2 spike overlapping peptide pool stimulation. This receptor carries the CDR3 CASSLQPMNTEAFF. Read as DNA, the sequence is TGTGCCAGCTCACTTCAGCCCATGAACACTGAAGCTTTCTTT. Extended through the reference TRBV18 and TRBJ1-1 proteins, this CDR3 yields the full variable domain: NAGVMQNPRHLVRRRGQEARLRCSPMKGHSHVYWYRQLPEEGLKFMVYLQKENIIDESGMPKERFSAEFPKEGPSILRIQQVVRGDSAAYFCASSLQPMNTEAFFGQGTRLTVV.